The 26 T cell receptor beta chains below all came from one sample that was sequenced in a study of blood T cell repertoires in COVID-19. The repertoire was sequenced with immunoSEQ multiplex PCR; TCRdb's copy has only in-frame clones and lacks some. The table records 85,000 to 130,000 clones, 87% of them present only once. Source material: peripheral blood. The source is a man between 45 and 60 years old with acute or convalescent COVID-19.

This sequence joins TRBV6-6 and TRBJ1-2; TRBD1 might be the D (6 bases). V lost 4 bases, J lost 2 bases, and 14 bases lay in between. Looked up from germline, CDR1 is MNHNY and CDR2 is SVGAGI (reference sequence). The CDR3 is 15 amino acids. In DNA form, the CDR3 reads TGTGCCAGCAGTTCCCAGGGGCGGGGGAACTATGGCTACACCTTC. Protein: CASSSQGRGNYGYTF.

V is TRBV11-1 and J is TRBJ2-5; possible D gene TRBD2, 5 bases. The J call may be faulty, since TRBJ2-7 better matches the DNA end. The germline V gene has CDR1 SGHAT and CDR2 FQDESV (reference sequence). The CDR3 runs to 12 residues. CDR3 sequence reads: CASSLLGNEQYF. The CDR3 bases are TGTGCCAGCAGCCTCCTCGGGAACGAGCAGTACTTC.

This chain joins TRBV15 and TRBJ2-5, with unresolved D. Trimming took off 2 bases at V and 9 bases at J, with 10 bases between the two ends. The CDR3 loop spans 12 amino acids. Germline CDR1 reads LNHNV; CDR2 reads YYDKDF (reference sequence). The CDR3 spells CATSRSYEAQYF. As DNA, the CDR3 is TGTGCCACCAGCAGATCCTACGAGGCCCAGTACTTC.

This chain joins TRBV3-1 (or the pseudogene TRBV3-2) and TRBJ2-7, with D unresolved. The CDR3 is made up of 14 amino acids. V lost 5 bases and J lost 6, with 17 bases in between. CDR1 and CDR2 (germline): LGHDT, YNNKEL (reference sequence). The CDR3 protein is CASSYTDQKGEQYF. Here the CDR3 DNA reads TGTGCCAGCAGCTACACAGATCAAAAAGGCGAGCAGTACTTC.

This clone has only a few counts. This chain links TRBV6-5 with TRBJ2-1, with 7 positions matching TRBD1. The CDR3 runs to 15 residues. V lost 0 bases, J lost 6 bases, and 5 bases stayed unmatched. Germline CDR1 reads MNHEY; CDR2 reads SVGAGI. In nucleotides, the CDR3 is TGTGCCAGCAGTTACTCGGTAGGGGGCTTCAATGAGCAGTTCTTC. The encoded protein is CASSYSVGGFNEQFF.

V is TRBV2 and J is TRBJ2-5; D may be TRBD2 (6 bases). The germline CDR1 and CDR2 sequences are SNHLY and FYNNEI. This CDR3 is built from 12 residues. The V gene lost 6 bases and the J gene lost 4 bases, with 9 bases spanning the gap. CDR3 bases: TGTGCCAGCAGCCAGGAGGGAGAGACCCAGTACTTC. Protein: CASSQEGETQYF.

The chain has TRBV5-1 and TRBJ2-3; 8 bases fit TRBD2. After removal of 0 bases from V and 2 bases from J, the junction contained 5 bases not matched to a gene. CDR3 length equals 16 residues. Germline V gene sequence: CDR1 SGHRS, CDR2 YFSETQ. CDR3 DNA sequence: TGCGCCAGCAGCTTGGGAGCGGGAGCGGTCACAGATACGCAGTATTTT. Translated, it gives CASSLGAGAVTDTQYF.

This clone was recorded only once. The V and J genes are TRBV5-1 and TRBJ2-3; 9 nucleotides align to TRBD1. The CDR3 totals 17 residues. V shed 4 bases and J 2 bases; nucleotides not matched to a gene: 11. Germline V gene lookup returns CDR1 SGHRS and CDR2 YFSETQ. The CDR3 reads CASSGLQGARATDTQYF. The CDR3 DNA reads TGCGCCAGCAGCGGACTACAGGGGGCGCGTGCCACAGATACGCAGTATTTT.

As DNA, the CDR3 is TGTGCCAGCAGTTCGGGACAGGGCTACGAGCAGTACTTC. Translated: CASSSGQGYEQYF. V and J are TRBV6-5 and TRBJ2-7, with 9 positions matching TRBD1. The CDR3 totals 13 residues. The germline gives CDR1 MNHEY, CDR2 SVGAGI. Germline trimming cut 4 bases from V and 3 bases from J; bases unmatched to any gene: 1.

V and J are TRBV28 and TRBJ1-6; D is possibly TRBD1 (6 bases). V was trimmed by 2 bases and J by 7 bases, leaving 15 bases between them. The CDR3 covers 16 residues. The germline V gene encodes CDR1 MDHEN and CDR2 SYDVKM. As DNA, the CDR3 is TGTGCCAGCAGTTTAAGTACAGGGCGGGTCAATTCACCCCTCCACTTT. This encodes CASSLSTGRVNSPLHF.

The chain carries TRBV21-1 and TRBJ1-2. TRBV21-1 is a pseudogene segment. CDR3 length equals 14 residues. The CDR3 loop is CARWTFGGDYGYTF. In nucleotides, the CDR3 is TGTGCACGTTGGACGTTTGGAGGGGACTATGGCTACACCTTC.

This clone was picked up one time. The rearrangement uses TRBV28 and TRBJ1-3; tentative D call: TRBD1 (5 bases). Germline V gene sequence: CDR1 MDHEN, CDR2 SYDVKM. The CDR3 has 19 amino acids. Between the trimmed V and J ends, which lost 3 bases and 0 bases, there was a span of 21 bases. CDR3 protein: CASSLATLLGGSSGNTIYF. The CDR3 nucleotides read TGTGCCAGCAGTTTGGCGACCTTGTTGGGGGGATCCTCTGGAAACACCATATATTTT.

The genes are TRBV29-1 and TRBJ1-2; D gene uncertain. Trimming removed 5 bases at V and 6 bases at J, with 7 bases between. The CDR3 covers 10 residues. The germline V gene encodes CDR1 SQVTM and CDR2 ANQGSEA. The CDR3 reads CSVYGDGYTF. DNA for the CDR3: TGCAGCGTTTACGGAGATGGCTACACCTTC.

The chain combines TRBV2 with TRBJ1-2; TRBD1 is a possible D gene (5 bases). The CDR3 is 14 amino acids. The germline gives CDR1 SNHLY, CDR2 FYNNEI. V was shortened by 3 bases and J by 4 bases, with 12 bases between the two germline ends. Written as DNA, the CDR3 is TGTGCCAGCAGTGACTCGGGGGGGATCTATGGCTACACCTTC. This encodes CASSDSGGIYGYTF.

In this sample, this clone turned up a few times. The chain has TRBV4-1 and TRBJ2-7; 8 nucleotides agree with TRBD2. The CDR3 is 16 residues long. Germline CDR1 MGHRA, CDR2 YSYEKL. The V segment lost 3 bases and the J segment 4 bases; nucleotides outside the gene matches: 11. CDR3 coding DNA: TGCGCCAGCAGCCACCCCGGGGGGGGCGGGGGGTACGAGCAGTACTTC. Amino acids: CASSHPGGGGGYEQYF.

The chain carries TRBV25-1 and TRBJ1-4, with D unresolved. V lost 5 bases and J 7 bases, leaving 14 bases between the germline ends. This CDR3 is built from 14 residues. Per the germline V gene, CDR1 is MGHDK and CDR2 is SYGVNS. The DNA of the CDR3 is TGTGCCAGCAGTCCCAGGAATTCAGGTGAAAAACTGTTTTTT. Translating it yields CASSPRNSGEKLFF.

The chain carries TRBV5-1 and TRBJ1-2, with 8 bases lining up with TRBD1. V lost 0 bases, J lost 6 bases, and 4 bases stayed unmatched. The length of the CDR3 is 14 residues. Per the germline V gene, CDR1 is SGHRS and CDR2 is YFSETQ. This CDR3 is CASSLGQGRHGYTF. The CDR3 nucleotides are TGCGCCAGCAGCTTGGGACAGGGGAGGCATGGCTACACCTTC.

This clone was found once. Here the CDR3 DNA reads TGCAGCGTTGGCAGGGACAGCTACGAGCAGTACTTC. Translating gives CSVGRDSYEQYF. The chain carries TRBV29-1 and TRBJ2-7; the match to TRBD1 covers 7 bases. CDR1 SQVTM and CDR2 ANQGSEA come from the germline V gene. The CDR3 runs to 12 residues. The V segment lost 4 bases and the J segment 3 bases; nucleotides outside the gene matches: 3.

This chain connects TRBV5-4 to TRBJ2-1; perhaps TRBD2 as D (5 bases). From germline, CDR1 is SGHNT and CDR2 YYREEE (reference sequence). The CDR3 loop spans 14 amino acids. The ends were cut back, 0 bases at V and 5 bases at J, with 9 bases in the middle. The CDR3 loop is CASSLGLAHNEQFF. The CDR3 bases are TGTGCCAGCAGCTTGGGGCTAGCCCACAATGAGCAGTTCTTC.

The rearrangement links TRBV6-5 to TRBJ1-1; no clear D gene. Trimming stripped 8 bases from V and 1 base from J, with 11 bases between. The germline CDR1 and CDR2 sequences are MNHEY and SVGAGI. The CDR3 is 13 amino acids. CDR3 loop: CASGRHENTEAFF. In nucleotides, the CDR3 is TGTGCCAGCGGCCGACACGAGAACACTGAAGCTTTCTTT.

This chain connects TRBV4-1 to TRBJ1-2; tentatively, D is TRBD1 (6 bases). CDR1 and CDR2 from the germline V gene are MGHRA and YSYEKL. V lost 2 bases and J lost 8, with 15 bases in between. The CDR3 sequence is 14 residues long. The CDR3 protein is CASSQLQGLGGYTF. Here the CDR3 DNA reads TGCGCCAGCAGCCAATTACAGGGTTTAGGGGGCTACACCTTC.

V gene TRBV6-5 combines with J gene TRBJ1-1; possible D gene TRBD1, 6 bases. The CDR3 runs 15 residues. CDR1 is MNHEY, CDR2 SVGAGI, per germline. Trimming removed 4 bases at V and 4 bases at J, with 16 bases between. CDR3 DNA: TGTGCCAGCAGTTTCGAATGGGGGGGCCGCACTGAAGCTTTCTTT. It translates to CASSFEWGGRTEAFF.

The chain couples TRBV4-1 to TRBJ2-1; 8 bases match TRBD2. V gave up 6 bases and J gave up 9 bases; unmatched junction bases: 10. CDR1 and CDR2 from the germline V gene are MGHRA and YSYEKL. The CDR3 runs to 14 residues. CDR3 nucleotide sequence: TGCGCCAGCAGGGGGCCTCAACGGGAGGGTGAGCAGTTCTTC. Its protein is CASRGPQREGEQFF.

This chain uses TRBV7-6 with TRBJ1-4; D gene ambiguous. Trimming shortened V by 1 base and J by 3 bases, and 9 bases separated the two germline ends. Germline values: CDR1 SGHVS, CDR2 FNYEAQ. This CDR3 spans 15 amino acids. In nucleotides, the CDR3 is TGTGCCAGCAGCTTAGAGAGGGCCTCTAATGAAAAACTGTTTTTT. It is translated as CASSLERASNEKLFF.

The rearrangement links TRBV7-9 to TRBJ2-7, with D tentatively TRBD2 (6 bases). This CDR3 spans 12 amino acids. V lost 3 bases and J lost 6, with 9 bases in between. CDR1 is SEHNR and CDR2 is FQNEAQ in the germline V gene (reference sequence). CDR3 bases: TGTGCCAGCAGCTTTGGGACTTCCGAGCAGTACTTC. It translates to CASSFGTSEQYF. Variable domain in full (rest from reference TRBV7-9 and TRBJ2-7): DTGVSQNPRHKITKRGQNVTFRCDPISEHNRLYWYRQTLGQGPEFLTYFQNEAQLEKSRLLSDRFSAERPKGSFSTLEIQRTEQGDSAMYLCASSFGTSEQYFGPGTRLTVT.

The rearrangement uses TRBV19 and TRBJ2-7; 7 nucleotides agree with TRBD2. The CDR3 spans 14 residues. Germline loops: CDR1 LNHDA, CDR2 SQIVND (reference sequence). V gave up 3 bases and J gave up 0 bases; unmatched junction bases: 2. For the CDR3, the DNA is TGTGCCAGTAGTATCGGACTAGGCTCCTACGAGCAGTACTTC. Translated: CASSIGLGSYEQYF. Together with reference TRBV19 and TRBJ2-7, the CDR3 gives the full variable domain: DGGITQSPKYLFRKEGQNVTLSCEQNLNHDAMYWYRQDPGQGLRLIYYSQIVNDFQKGDIAEGYSVSREKKESFPLTVTSAQKNPTAFYLCASSIGLGSYEQYFGPGTRLTVT.